These 6 T cell receptor beta chains were all obtained from the same sample, sequenced in a study of T-cell reconstitution after alpha-beta-depleted transplantation in children. Using unique molecular identifiers, the investigators prepared the TCRbeta library. TCRdb re-derived calls from the PCR reads in MiXCR, one entry per CDR3 protein. The data contain a few hundred thousand distinct CDR3 sequences, 9% to 12% of them singletons. Sequencing used PBMCs from the stem cell graft donor, obtained from the stem cell graft. The receptors derive from a human donor who donated a stem cell graft to a child with acute lymphoblastic leukemia.

In its sample, this clonotype was seen a few times. The chain links TRBV27 to TRBJ2-6; 10 bases are shared with TRBD1. CDR3 size: 18 residues. J was trimmed by 4 bases and V by 4 bases; bases with no gene match: 10. Germline CDR1 and CDR2: MNHEY and SMNVEV (reference sequence). The CDR3: CASSSPGTGARGANVLTF. CDR3 coding DNA: TGTGCCAGCAGTTCGCCCGGGACAGGGGCGAGAGGGGCCAACGTCCTGACTTTC.

This clonotype was found a few times. This chain connects TRBV7-9 to TRBJ2-5; 9 bases match TRBD1. The CDR3 is made up of 14 amino acids. Germline values: CDR1 SEHNR, CDR2 FQNEAQ (reference sequence). Losses at the gene ends were 7 bases for V and 3 bases for J; bases not matched to a gene: 6. CDR3 sequence: CASTDRDREETQYF. The CDR3 nucleotides read TGTGCCAGCACCGACCGGGACAGGGAAGAGACCCAGTACTTC.

The chain combines TRBV4-1 with TRBJ2-1; D is undetermined. Germline CDR1 reads MGHRA; CDR2 reads YSYEKL. The CDR3 totals 16 residues. With 0 bases removed from V and 6 bases from J, the gap between germline ends came to 15 bases. The chain's CDR3 is CASSQDLSQEPNEQFF. The CDR3 DNA sequence: TGCGCCAGCAGCCAAGATCTTAGTCAGGAGCCCAATGAGCAGTTCTTC.

J is TRBJ2-1 and V is TRBV12-3 or TRBV12-4; TRBD1 matches at 8 bases. Trimming cost V 6 bases and J 7 bases; bases outside gene matches: 14. The length of the CDR3 is 16 residues. CDR3 DNA: TGTGCCAGCAGCACTCCTGGACAGGGAGGTAAAAATGAGCAGTTCTTC. Translation gives CASSTPGQGGKNEQFF.

This clonotype was observed a few times. The chain has TRBV9 and TRBJ2-7, with a weak D call TRBD1 (6 bases). The CDR3 extends over 17 amino acids. The germline CDR1 and CDR2 sequences are SGDLS and YYNGEE. V was trimmed by 2 bases and J by 4 bases, leaving 22 bases between them. For the CDR3, the DNA is TGTGCCAGCAGCGTCAGTGCGAACAGGGTTTCGAGTTACGAGCAGTACTTC. This encodes CASSVSANRVSSYEQYF.

The table lists this clonotype with many counts. The chain joins TRBV10-3 to TRBJ2-1; TRBD2 aligns across 7 bases. Germline CDR1 reads ENHRY; CDR2 reads SYGVKD. Germline trimming cut 6 bases from V and 8 bases from J; bases unmatched to any gene: 10. The CDR3 runs to 14 residues. The CDR3 DNA is TGTGCCATCAGGGGGGGGACGAGACGAGATGAGCAGTTCTTC. Translated: CAIRGGTRRDEQFF.